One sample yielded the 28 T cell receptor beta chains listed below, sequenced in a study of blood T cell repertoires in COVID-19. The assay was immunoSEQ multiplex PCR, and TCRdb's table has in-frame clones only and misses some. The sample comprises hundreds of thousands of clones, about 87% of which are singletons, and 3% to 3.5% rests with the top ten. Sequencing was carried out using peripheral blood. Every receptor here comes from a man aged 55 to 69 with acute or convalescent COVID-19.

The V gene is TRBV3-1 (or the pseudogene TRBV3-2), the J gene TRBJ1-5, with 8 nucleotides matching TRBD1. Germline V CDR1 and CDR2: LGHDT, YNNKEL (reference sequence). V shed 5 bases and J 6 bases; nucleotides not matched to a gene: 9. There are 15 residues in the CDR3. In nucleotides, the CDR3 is TGTGCCAGCAGCGATGGACAGGGAAGGGGTCAGCCCCAGCATTTT. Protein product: CASSDGQGRGQPQHF.

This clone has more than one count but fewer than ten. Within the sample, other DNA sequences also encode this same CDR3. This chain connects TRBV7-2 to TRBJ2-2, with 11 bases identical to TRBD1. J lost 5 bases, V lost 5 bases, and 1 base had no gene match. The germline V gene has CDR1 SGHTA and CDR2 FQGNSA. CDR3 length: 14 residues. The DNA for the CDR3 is TGTGCCAGCAGCAGGGACAGGGGGACCGGGGAGCTGTTTTTT. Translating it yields CASSRDRGTGELFF.

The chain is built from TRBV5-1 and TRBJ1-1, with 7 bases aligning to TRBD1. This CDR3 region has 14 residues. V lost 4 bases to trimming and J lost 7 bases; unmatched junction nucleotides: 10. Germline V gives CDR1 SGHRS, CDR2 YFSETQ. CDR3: CASSPSRAGGEAFF. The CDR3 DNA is TGCGCCAGCAGCCCTTCCCGGGCAGGGGGTGAAGCTTTCTTT.

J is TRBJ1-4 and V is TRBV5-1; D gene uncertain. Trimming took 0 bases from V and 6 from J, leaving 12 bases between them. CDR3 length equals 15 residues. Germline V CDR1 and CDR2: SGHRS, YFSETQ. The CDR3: CASSLDTSGHEKLFF. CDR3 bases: TGCGCCAGCAGCTTGGACACCAGCGGACATGAAAAACTGTTTTTT.

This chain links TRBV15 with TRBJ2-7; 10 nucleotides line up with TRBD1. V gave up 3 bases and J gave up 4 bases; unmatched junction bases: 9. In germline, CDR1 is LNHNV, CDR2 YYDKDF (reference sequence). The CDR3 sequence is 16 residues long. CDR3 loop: CATSSPGGQGSYEQYF. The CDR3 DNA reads TGTGCCACCAGCAGTCCTGGGGGACAGGGGTCGTACGAGCAGTACTTC.

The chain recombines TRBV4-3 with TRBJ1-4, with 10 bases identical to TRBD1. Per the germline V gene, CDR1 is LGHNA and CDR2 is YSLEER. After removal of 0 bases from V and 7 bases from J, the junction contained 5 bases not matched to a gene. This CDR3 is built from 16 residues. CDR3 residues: CASSQDRGTGVEKLFF. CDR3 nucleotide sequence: TGCGCCAGCAGCCAAGATCGTGGGACAGGGGTTGAAAAACTGTTTTTT.

CDR3 bases: TGTGCCATCAGTGCCTCGTGGGGACAGGGAGATAACGGCTACACCTTC. The encoded protein is CAISASWGQGDNGYTF. The rearrangement links TRBV10-3 to TRBJ1-2, with 9 bases aligning to TRBD1. Germline V gene sequence: CDR1 ENHRY, CDR2 SYGVKD. This CDR3 region has 16 residues. The ends lost 4 bases at V and 8 bases at J; junction bases unmatched: 14.

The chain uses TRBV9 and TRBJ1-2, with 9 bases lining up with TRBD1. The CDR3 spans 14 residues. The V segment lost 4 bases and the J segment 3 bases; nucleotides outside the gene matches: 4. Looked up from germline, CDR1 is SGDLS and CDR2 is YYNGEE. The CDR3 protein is CASSTQGAYYGYTF. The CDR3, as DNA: TGTGCCAGCAGCACACAGGGGGCTTACTATGGCTACACCTTC.

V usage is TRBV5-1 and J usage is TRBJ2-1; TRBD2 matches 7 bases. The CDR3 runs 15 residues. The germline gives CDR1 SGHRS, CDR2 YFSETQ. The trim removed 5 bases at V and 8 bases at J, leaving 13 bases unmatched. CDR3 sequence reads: CASRGLGLGRDEQFF. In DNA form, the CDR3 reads TGCGCCAGCAGGGGGCTAGGACTAGGAAGGGATGAGCAGTTCTTC. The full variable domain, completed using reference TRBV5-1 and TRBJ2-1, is KAGVTQTPRYLIKTRGQQVTLSCSPISGHRSVSWYQQTPGQGLQFLFEYFSETQRNKGNFPGRFSGRQFSNSRSEMNVSTLELGDSALYLCASRGLGLGRDEQFFGPGTRLTVL.

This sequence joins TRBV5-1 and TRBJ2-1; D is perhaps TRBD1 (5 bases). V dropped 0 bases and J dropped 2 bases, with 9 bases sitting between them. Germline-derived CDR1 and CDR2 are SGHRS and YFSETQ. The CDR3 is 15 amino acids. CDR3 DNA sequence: TGCGCCAGCAGCTTGGGGACAAGCCCCTACAATGAGCAGTTCTTC. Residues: CASSLGTSPYNEQFF.

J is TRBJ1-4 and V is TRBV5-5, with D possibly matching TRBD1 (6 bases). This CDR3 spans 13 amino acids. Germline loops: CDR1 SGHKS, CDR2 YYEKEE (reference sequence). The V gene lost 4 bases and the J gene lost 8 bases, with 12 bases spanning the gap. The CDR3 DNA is TGTGCCAGCAGCCTGGTGGGGACAGAAAAACTGTTTTTT. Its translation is CASSLVGTEKLFF.

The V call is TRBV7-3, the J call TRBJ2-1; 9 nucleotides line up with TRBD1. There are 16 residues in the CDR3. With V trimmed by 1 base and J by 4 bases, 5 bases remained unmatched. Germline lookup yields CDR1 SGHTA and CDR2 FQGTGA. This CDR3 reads CASSLSGTGNYNEQFF. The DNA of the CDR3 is TGTGCCAGCAGCTTAAGCGGGACAGGGAATTACAATGAGCAGTTCTTC.

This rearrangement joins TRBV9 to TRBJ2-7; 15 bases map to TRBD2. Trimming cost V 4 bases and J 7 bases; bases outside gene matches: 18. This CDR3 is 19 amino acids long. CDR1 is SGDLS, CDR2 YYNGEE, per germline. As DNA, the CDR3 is TGTGCCAGCAGCCCCCCCCCTGGACTAGCGGGGGGGCCCAGGCGGGAGCAGTACTTC. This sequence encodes CASSPPPGLAGGPRREQYF.

The CDR3 spells CASSDTTYEQYF. CDR3 in DNA: TGCGCCAGCAGCGACACAACCTACGAGCAGTACTTC. The chain joins TRBV5-1 to TRBJ2-7; no reliable D call. The V gene's germline CDR1 is SGHRS and CDR2 YFSETQ. V lost 4 bases and J lost 2, with 7 bases in between. This CDR3 comprises 12 residues. The variable domain in full, completed from reference TRBV5-1 and TRBJ2-7, reads KAGVTQTPRYLIKTRGQQVTLSCSPISGHRSVSWYQQTPGQGLQFLFEYFSETQRNKGNFPGRFSGRQFSNSRSEMNVSTLELGDSALYLCASSDTTYEQYFGPGTRLTVT.

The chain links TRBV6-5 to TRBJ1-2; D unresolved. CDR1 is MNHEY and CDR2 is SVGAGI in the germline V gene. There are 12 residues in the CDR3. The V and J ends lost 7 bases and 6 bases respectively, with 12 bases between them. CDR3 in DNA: TGTGCCAGCACGGTGCGGTGGGATGGCTACACCTTC. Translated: CASTVRWDGYTF.

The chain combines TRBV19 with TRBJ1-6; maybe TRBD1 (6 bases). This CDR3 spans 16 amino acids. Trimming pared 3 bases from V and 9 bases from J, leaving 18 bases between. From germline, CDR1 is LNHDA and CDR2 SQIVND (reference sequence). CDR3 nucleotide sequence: TGTGCCAGTAGTATCTACAGGGACGGGTCAGCTTCACCCCTCCACTTT. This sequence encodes CASSIYRDGSASPLHF.

The CDR3, as DNA: TGTGCCAGCAGCCCACAGGGGAACGGAAACACCATATATTTT. Encoded protein: CASSPQGNGNTIYF. The genes are TRBV7-9 and TRBJ1-3, with TRBD1 identical over 7 bases. Germline loops: CDR1 SEHNR, CDR2 FQNEAQ (reference sequence). V gave up 5 bases and J gave up 4 bases; unmatched junction bases: 5. This CDR3 has 14 residues.

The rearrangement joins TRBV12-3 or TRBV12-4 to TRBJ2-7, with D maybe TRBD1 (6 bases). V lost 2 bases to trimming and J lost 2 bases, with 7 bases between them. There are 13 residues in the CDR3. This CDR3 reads CASSLRTAYEQYF. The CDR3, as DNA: TGTGCCAGCAGTTTAAGGACAGCCTACGAGCAGTACTTC.

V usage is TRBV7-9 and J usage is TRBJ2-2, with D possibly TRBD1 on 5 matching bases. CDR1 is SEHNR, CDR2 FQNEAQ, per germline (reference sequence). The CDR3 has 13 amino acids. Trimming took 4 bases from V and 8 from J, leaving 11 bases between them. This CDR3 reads CASSSQGRGELFF. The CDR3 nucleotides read TGTGCCAGCAGCTCCCAGGGTAGAGGGGAGCTGTTTTTT. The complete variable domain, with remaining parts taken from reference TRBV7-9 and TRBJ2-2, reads DTGVSQNPRHKITKRGQNVTFRCDPISEHNRLYWYRQTLGQGPEFLTYFQNEAQLEKSRLLSDRFSAERPKGSFSTLEIQRTEQGDSAMYLCASSSQGRGELFFGEGSRLTVL.

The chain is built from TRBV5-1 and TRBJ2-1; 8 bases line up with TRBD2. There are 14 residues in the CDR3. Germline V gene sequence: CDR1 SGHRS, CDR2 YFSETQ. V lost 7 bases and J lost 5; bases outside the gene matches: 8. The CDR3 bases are TGCGCCAGCCTTGGAGCGGGGGCCAACAATGAGCAGTTCTTC. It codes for CASLGAGANNEQFF.

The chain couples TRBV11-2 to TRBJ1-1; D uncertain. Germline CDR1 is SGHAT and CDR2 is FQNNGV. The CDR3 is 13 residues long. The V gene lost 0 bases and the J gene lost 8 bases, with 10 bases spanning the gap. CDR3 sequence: CASSLDRVQEAFF. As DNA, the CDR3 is TGTGCCAGCAGCTTAGATCGAGTACAGGAAGCTTTCTTT. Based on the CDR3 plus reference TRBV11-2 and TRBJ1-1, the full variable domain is EAGVAQSPRYKIIEKRQSVAFWCNPISGHATLYWYQQILGQGPKLLIQFQNNGVVDDSQLPKDRFSAERLKGVDSTLKIQPAKLEDSAVYLCASSLDRVQEAFFGQGTRLTVV.

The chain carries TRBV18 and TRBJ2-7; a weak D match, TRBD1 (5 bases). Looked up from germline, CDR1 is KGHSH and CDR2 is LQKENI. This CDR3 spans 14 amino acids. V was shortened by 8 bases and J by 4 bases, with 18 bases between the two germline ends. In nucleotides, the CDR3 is TGTGCCAGCCATAAAGGGCAGGGTAGATACGAGCAGTACTTC. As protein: CASHKGQGRYEQYF.

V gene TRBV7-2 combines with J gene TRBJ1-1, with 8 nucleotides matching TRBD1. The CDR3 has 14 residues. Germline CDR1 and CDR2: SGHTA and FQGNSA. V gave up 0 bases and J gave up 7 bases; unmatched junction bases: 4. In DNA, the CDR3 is TGTGCCAGCAGCTTAGCGAGACAGGGGAATGAAGCTTTCTTT. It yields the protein CASSLARQGNEAFF.

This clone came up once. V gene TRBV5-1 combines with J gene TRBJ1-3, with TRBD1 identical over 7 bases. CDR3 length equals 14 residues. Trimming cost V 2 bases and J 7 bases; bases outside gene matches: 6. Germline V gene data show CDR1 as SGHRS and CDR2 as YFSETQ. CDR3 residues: CASSFLQGSNTIYF. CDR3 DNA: TGCGCCAGCAGCTTCCTACAGGGGAGCAACACCATATATTTT.

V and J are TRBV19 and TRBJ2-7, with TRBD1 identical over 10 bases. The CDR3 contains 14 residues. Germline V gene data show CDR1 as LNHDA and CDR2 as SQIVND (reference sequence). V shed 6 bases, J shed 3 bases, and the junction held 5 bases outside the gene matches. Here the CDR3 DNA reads TGTGCCAGTAGATCGACAGGGGGCGTCTACGAGCAGTACTTC. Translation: CASRSTGGVYEQYF.

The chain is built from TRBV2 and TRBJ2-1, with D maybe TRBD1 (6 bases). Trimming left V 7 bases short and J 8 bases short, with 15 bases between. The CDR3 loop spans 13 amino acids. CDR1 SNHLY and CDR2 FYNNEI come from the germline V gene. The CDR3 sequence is CASNVQGLDEQFF. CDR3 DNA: TGTGCCAGCAATGTGCAGGGGCTTGATGAGCAGTTCTTC. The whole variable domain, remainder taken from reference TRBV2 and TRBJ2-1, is EPEVTQTPSHQVTQMGQEVILRCVPISNHLYFYWYRQILGQKVEFLVSFYNNEISEKSEIFDDQFSVERPDGSNFTLKIRSTKLEDSAMYFCASNVQGLDEQFFGPGTRLTVL.

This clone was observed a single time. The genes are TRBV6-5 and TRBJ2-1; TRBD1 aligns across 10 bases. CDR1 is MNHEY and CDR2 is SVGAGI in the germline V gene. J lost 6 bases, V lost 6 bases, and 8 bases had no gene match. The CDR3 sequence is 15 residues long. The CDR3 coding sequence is TGTGCCAGCAGAAGGGGGACAGGGGCTTCCAATGAGCAGTTCTTC. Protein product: CASRRGTGASNEQFF.

The CDR3 protein is CASSLPGGFYGYTF. The CDR3 DNA follows: TGTGCCAGCAGTTTACCAGGGGGCTTCTATGGCTACACCTTC. The chain couples TRBV28 to TRBJ1-2; 8 bases align to TRBD1. The germline V gene encodes CDR1 MDHEN and CDR2 SYDVKM. The V segment lost 2 bases and the J segment 4 bases; nucleotides outside the gene matches: 3. The CDR3 spans 14 residues.